The present entry profiles one TCR beta chain with its context. This record comes from a study of shared T cell receptors in the human thymus. The CDR3 length is 16 residues. Germline V gene data show CDR1 as MNHNS and CDR2 as SASEGT. V was cut by 2 bases and J by 4 bases, with 17 bases left in between. Method: immunoSEQ multiplex PCR; TCRdb's copy keeps in-frame clones and lacks some. The data hold roughly 710,000 clones, with 70% to 90% observed a single time. Another study also made use of these data, one on human thymus T cells. Turning to that study: Donation came from healthy Finnish infants having corrective surgery for congenital heart defects. Thymus pieces cut out during corrective heart surgery were the tissue that was used.

The clonotype comes from a girl younger than two with a congenital heart defect. Sequencing was done on a sample of thymocytes. The J gene is TRBJ1-1, the V gene TRBV6-1; maybe TRBD1 (5 bases). CDR3 protein: CASSERGGGPRTEAFF. The CDR3 nucleotides are TGTGCCAGCAGTGAAAGGGGAGGAGGGCCCCGCACTGAAGCTTTCTTT.